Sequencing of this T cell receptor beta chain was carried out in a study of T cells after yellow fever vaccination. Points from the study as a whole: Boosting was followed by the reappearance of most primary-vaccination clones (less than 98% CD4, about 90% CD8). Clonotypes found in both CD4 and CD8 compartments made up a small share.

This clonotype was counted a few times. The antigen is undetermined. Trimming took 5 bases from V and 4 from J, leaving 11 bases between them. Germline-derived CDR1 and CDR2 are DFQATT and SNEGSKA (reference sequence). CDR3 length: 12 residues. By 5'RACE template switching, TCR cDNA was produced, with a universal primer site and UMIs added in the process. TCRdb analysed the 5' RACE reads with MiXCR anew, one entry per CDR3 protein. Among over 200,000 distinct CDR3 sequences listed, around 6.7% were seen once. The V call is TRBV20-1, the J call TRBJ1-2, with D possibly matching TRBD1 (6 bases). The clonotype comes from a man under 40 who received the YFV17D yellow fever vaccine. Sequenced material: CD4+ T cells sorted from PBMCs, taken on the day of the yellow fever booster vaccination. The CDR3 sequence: CSAGGQIYGYTF. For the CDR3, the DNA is TGCAGTGCTGGAGGACAGATCTATGGCTACACCTTC.